Presented here are 5 T cell receptor beta chains from one specimen sequenced in a study of shared clonotypes between healthy human individuals. Sequenced by immunoSEQ multiplex PCR; TCRdb stores in-frame clones only, minus some. The table includes nearly 750,000 clones, 72% detected once. Sequenced: memory CD4+ T cells sorted from blood. Subset of the sample: CD45RA-negative fraction. The receptors were gathered from a woman aged 30 to 39 in good health.

The V and J genes are TRBV7-2 and TRBJ2-7, with 11 nucleotides matching TRBD2. V shed 2 bases, J shed 7 bases, and the junction held 1 base outside the gene matches. CDR3 size: 13 residues. Germline V gives CDR1 SGHTA, CDR2 FQGNSA. CDR3 loop: CASSLSSGREQYF. DNA of the CDR3: TGTGCCAGCAGCTTATCTAGCGGGAGGGAGCAGTACTTC.

Details on this clone: It may be a read error: a sequence one base away is much more abundant. The V call is TRBV5-6, the J call TRBJ2-1; 7 bases line up with TRBD2. Unmatched junction bases numbered 0, after V lost 0 bases and J lost 0 bases. The germline CDR1 and CDR2 sequences are SGHDT and YYEEEE. The CDR3 length is 15 residues. The CDR3 here is CASSLGGSSYNEQFF. For the CDR3, the DNA is TGTGCCAGCAGCTTGGGCGGGAGCTCCTACAATGAGCAGTTCTTC.

The V and J genes are TRBV5-6 and TRBJ1-2; 7 bases line up with TRBD1. Losses at the gene ends were 0 bases for V and 9 bases for J; bases not matched to a gene: 2. The CDR3 totals 12 residues. Per the germline V gene, CDR1 is SGHDT and CDR2 is YYEEEE. The CDR3 region has the DNA TGTGCCAGCAGCTTGGTGGGACAGCGCTACACCTTC. It encodes CASSLVGQRYTF.

A note on this clone: Other DNA sequences in this specimen translate into the identical CDR3. The J gene is TRBJ2-6, the V gene TRBV6-5; D is ambiguous. The germline V and J ends were trimmed by 2 bases and 0 bases, with 5 bases remaining between them. This CDR3 spans 15 amino acids. Germline values: CDR1 MNHEY, CDR2 SVGAGI. CDR3 protein: CASSYGGSGANVLTF. The CDR3 nucleotides are TGTGCCAGCAGTTACGGCGGCTCTGGGGCCAACGTCCTGACTTTC.

This chain links TRBV6-6 with TRBJ2-7; no clear D gene. Trimming removed 6 bases at V and 5 bases at J, with 14 bases between. Looked up from germline, CDR1 is MNHNY and CDR2 is SVGAGI (reference sequence). CDR3 length: 13 amino acids. The CDR3 is CASSPTTWDEQYF. Written as DNA, the CDR3 is TGTGCCAGCAGCCCAACCACCTGGGACGAGCAGTACTTC.